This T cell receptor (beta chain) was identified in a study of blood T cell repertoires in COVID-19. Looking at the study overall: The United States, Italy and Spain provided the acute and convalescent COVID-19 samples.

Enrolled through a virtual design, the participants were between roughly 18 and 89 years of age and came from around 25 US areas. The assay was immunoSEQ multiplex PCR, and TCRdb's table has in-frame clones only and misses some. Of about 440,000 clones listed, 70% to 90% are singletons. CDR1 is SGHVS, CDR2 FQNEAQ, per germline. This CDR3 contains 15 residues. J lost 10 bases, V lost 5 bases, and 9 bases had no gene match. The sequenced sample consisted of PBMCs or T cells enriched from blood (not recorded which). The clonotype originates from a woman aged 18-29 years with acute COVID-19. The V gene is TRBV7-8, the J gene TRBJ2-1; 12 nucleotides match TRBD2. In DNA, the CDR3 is TGTGCCAGCAGCGATCGACTAGCGGGGGCTTCCGAGCAGTTCTTC. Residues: CASSDRLAGASEQFF. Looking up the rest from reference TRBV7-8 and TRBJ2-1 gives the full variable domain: GAGVSQSPRYKVAKRGQDVALRCDPISGHVSLFWYQQALGQGPEFLTYFQNEAQLDKSGLPSDRFFAERPEGSVSTLKIQRTQQEDSAVYLCASSDRLAGASEQFFGPGTRLTVL.